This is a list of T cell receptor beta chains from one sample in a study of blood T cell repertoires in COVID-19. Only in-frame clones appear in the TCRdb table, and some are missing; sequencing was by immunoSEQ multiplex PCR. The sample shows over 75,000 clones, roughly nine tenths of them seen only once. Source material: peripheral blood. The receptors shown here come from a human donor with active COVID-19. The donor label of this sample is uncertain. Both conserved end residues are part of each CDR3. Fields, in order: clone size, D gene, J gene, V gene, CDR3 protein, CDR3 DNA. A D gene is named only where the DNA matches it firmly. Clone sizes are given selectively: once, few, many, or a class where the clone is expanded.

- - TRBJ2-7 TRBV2 CASSEGQGGEQYF TGTGCCAGCAGTGAAGGACAGGGAGGCGAGCAGTACTTC
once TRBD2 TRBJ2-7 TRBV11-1 CASSPTSGGYEQYF TGTGCCAGCAGCCCCACTAGCGGGGGCTACGAGCAGTACTTC
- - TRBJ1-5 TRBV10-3 CAISRTGTPQPQHF TGTGCCATCTCTCGAACAGGCACCCCTCAGCCCCAGCATTTT
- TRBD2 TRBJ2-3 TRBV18 CASSPRSGGGPDTQYF TGTGCCAGCTCACCAAGGTCTGGGGGAGGGCCAGATACGCAGTATTTT
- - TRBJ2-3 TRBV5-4 CASSLPGPGLDTQYF TGTGCCAGCAGCCTCCCCGGGCCTGGACTAGATACGCAGTATTTT
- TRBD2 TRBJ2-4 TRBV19 CASSMGIAGARGAKNIQYF TGTGCCAGTAGTATGGGGATAGCGGGGGCAAGGGGAGCCAAAAACATTCAGTACTTC
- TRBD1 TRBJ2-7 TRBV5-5 CASSPRTGGQYEQYF TGTGCCAGCAGCCCAAGGACAGGGGGTCAATACGAGCAGTACTTC
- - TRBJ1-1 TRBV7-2 CASSLGQPSLEAFF TGTGCCAGCAGCTTAGGACAGCCCAGTCTTGAAGCTTTCTTT
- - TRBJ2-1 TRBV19 CASSPLLGAGNEQFF TGTGCCAGTAGTCCCCTGTTGGGAGCCGGGAATGAGCAGTTCTTC
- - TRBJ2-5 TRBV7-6 CASSLQGQETQYF TGTGCCAGCAGCTTGCAGGGCCAAGAGACCCAGTACTTC
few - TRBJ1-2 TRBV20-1 CSVNRVTGYTF TGCAGTGTCAACAGGGTTACAGGCTACACCTTC
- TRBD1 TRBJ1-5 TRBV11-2 CASSPGTGRVSQPQHF TGTGCCAGCAGCCCGGGGACAGGGAGAGTTAGTCAGCCCCAGCATTTT
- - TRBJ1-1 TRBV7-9 CASSLVDGARNTEAFF TGTGCCAGCAGCTTAGTAGATGGGGCCCGGAACACTGAAGCTTTCTTT
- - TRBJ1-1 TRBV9 CASSVIGGGATEAFF TGTGCCAGCAGCGTAATTGGCGGTGGGGCCACTGAAGCTTTCTTT
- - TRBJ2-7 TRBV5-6 CASSFAGNEQYF TGTGCCAGCAGCTTTGCCGGGAACGAGCAGTACTTC
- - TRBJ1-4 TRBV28 CASSLMALPQKLFF TGTGCCAGCAGTTTAATGGCCCTCCCCCAAAAACTGTTTTTT
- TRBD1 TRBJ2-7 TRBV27 CASSSGQGYEQYF TGTGCCAGCAGTTCGGGACAGGGCTACGAGCAGTACTTC
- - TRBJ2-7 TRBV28 CASSLRIQTDYEQYF TGTGCCAGCAGTCTTAGAATCCAAACAGACTACGAGCAGTACTTC
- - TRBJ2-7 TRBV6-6 CASTSWTVPNYEQYF TGTGCCAGCACCTCCTGGACAGTTCCCAACTACGAGCAGTACTTC
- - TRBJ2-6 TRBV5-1 CASSLELLRQFSSGANVLTF TGCGCCAGCAGCTTGGAACTCCTTCGACAGTTTAGCTCTGGGGCCAACGTCCTGACTTTC
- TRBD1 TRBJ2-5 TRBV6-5 CASTPRTGGRETQYF TGTGCCAGCACGCCCAGAACAGGGGGCCGGGAGACCCAGTACTTC
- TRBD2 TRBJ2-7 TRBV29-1 CSVEKREGLARHEQYF TGCAGCGTTGAAAAGAGAGAAGGACTAGCGCGCCACGAGCAGTACTTC
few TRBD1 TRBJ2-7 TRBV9 CASSAQGAISYEQYF TGTGCCAGCAGCGCTCAGGGGGCGATCTCCTACGAGCAGTACTTC
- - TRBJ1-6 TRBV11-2 CASSLDPGGGSPLHF TGTGCCAGCAGCTTAGATCCCGGGGGTGGTTCACCCCTCCACTTT
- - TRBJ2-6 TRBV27 CASSPISVNVLTF TGTGCCAGCAGCCCCATATCGGTAAACGTCCTGACTTTC
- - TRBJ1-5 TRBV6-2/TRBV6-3 CASSPEGQGNQPQHF TGTGCCAGCAGCCCCGAGGGCCAGGGCAATCAGCCCCAGCATTTT
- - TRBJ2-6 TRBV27 CASRARQAYSSGANVLTF TGTGCCAGCAGGGCCCGACAGGCCTACTCCTCTGGGGCCAACGTCCTGACTTTC
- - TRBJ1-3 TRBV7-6 CASSSDRHSGNTIYF TGTGCCAGCAGCTCCGACAGACACTCTGGAAACACCATATATTTT
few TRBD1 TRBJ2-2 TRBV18 CASSPGAGTGKTGELFF TGTGCCAGCTCACCTGGGGCCGGGACAGGGAAGACCGGGGAGCTGTTTTTT
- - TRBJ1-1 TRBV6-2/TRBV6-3 CASSYRRRANTEAFF TGTGCCAGCAGTTACCGAAGGAGGGCGAACACTGAAGCTTTCTTT
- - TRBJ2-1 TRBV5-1 CASKESSFNLEFF TGCGCCAGCAAGGAGAGTTCGTTCAATTTGGAGTTCTTC
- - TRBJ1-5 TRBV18 CASSQTRLAGYSNQPQHF TGTGCCAGCTCACAAACACGTTTGGCAGGGTATAGCAATCAGCCCCAGCATTTT
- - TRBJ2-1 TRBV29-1 CSVELENSYNEQFF TGCAGCGTTGAGCTAGAGAACTCCTACAATGAGCAGTTCTTC
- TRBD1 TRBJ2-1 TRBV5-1 CASSTRTGIDEQFF TGCGCCAGCAGCACTAGGACAGGGATCGATGAGCAGTTCTTC
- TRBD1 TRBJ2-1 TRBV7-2 CASSLQGALSNEQFF TGTGCCAGCAGCTTACAGGGGGCTCTAAGCAATGAGCAGTTCTTC
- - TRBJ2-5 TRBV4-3 CASSPKVQGTETQYF TGCGCCAGCAGCCCCAAGGTTCAGGGTACAGAGACCCAGTACTTC
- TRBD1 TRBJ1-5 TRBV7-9 CASSLRGTGGSSNQPQHF TGTGCCAGCAGCCTACGAGGGACAGGGGGCTCTAGCAATCAGCCCCAGCATTTT
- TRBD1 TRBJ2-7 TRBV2 CASSPGQDSYEQYF TGTGCCAGCAGCCCAGGACAGGACTCCTACGAGCAGTACTTC
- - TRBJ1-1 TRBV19 CASSIQGRKNTEAFF TGTGCCAGTAGTATTCAGGGGCGTAAGAACACTGAAGCTTTCTTT
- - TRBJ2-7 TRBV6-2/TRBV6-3 CASSYSGRFYEQYF TGTGCCAGCAGTTACTCGGGCAGATTCTACGAGCAGTACTTC
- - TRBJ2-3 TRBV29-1 CSVEGISTDTQYF TGCAGCGTTGAGGGCATTAGCACAGATACGCAGTATTTT
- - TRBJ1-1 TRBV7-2 CASLKDRANTEAFF TGTGCCAGCTTAAAGGACAGAGCGAACACTGAAGCTTTCTTT
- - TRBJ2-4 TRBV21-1 CASKVWEVTAKNIQYF TGTGCCAGCAAGGTCTGGGAGGTGACGGCCAAAAACATTCAGTACTTC
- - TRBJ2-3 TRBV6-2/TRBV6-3 CASSYLGRGGDTQYF TGTGCCAGCAGTTACCTGGGTAGAGGCGGAGATACGCAGTATTTT
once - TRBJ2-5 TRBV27 CASSLRGQETQYF TGTGCCAGCAGTTTGAGAGGACAAGAGACCCAGTACTTC
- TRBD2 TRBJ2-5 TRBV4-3 CASSQGGLAGGRKTQYF TGCGCCAGCAGCCAAGGAGGACTAGCGGGGGGAAGAAAGACCCAGTACTTC
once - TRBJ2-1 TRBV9 CASSVGHPNEQFF TGTGCCAGCAGCGTGGGACACCCAAATGAGCAGTTCTTC
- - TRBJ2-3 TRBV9 CASNAPQVSFPDTQYF TGTGCCAGCAACGCCCCGCAAGTTAGCTTCCCAGATACGCAGTATTTT
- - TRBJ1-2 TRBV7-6 CASSPHGTPGGYTF TGTGCCAGCAGCCCGCATGGAACGCCGGGTGGCTACACCTTC
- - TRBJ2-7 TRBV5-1 CASSLIRDYEQYF TGCGCCAGCAGCTTGATTCGGGACTACGAGCAGTACTTC